This T cell receptor beta chain was recovered during a study of blood T cell repertoires in COVID-19. Study-wide context: COVID-19 samples from acute and convalescent phases originated in the United States, Italy and Spain. The cDNA or gDNA used as material had been derived from T cells, B-cell-depleted T cells, or PBMCs.

The CDR3 is 14 residues long. V was pared by 4 bases and J by 6 bases, with 7 bases of the junction left unmatched. Looked up from germline, CDR1 is KGHDR and CDR2 is SFDVKD. Per the study methods: Reference gene primers were amplified, and this amplification served to estimate nucleated cell counts. The protocol was immunoSEQ multiplex PCR, while the TCRdb copy is restricted to in-frame clones and leaves out a portion. V, J and clone size were drawn from that table, and D and trimming were deduced from the DNA. In the table there are about 180,000 clones, about 87% of which are singletons. V is TRBV24-1 and J is TRBJ1-2, with 7 bases matching TRBD1. This TCR came from a woman in her forties or fifties with acute or convalescent COVID-19. Input material: peripheral blood. The CDR3 loop is CATSDPDRDHGYTF. The CDR3 region has the DNA TGTGCCACCAGTGACCCCGACAGGGACCATGGCTACACCTTC.